These T cell receptor beta chains were read from a single sample in a study of PD-1 blockade in classical Hodgkin lymphoma. Some clones are missing from TCRdb's copy, which holds only in-frame ones; the method was immunoSEQ multiplex PCR. The sample carries 20,000 to 25,000 clones, about 71% recorded once. Specimen: peripheral blood mononuclear cells (PBMCs), collected at baseline. These TCRs come from a human donor with classical Hodgkin lymphoma. The CDR3 runs from the conserved cysteine through the conserved F or W. D genes are given only for firm matches. Not every row has a clone size; where given, it reads once, few, many or a size class.

>-|TRBJ1-5|-|TRBV6-1|13
CASSDPGNQPQHF
TGTGCCAGCAGTGACCCAGGGAATCAGCCCCAGCATTTT
>-|TRBJ1-5|-|TRBV19|16
CASSIDPPGRDQPQHF
TGTGCCAGTAGTATAGATCCCCCGGGGCGGGATCAGCCCCAGCATTTT
>-|TRBJ2-1|TRBD2|TRBV7-9|16
CASSFTLAGGRNEQFF
TGTGCCAGCAGCTTCACACTAGCGGGGGGTAGAAATGAGCAGTTCTTC
>-|TRBJ1-3|-|TRBV7-9|17
CASSSRGKQSSGNTIYF
TGTGCCAGCAGCTCACGGGGAAAACAGTCCTCTGGAAACACCATATATTTT
>-|TRBJ1-4|-|TRBV9|14
CASSADRTNEKLFF
TGTGCCAGCAGCGCCGACAGAACTAATGAAAAACTGTTTTTT
>-|TRBJ1-6|-|TRBV6-5|13
CASSYSESSPLHF
TGTGCCAGCAGTTACAGCGAGAGTTCACCCCTCCACTTT
>-|TRBJ1-4|-|TRBV2|15
CASRQQSATNEKLFF
TGTGCCAGCAGACAACAGTCGGCAACTAATGAAAAACTGTTTTTT
>-|TRBJ2-1|-|TRBV7-2|15
CASSLAYGSYNEQFF
TGTGCCAGCAGCCTAGCCTATGGCTCCTACAATGAGCAGTTCTTC
>-|TRBJ1-1|TRBD1|TRBV6-1|15
CASRTGAHPQGEAFF
TGTGCCAGTCGGACAGGGGCTCACCCTCAGGGTGAAGCTTTCTTT
>few|TRBJ2-7|-|TRBV6-6|12
CASSTTSYEQYF
TGTGCCAGCAGTACAACTTCCTACGAGCAGTACTTC
>-|TRBJ1-1|-|TRBV7-2|15
CASSLVATLDAKAFF
TGTGCCAGCAGCTTAGTTGCGACACTAGATGCTAAAGCTTTCTTT
>-|TRBJ2-1|TRBD2|TRBV28|15
CASRRTSGSLYEQFF
TGTGCCAGCAGACGGACTAGCGGGAGTTTGTATGAGCAGTTCTTC
>once|TRBJ2-1|-|TRBV9|15
CASSVEPNSYNEQFF
TGTGCCAGCAGCGTAGAACCGAACTCCTACAATGAGCAGTTCTTC
>-|TRBJ2-5|-|TRBV7-2|15
CASSFRVQKKETQYF
TGTGCCAGCAGCTTCCGGGTCCAAAAGAAAGAGACCCAGTACTTC
>-|TRBJ1-5|-|TRBV19|15
CASSRDSYSNQPQHF
TGTGCCAGTAGTCGCGACAGTTATAGCAATCAGCCCCAGCATTTT
>few|TRBJ2-1|-|TRBV6-5|15
CASAGLANWGLEQFF
TGTGCCAGCGCAGGTCTAGCTAATTGGGGTCTTGAGCAGTTCTTC
>-|TRBJ1-1|-|TRBV6-5|13
CASSYKSNTEAFF
TGTGCCAGCAGTTACAAAAGTAACACTGAAGCTTTCTTT
>medium-sized|TRBJ1-2|-|TRBV28|10
CATLSEGYTF
TGTGCCACCTTATCAGAAGGCTACACCTTC